This TCR beta chain is from a study of T cells expressing NK-cell markers. The study, taken as a whole, reports: The contribution of dominant NKG2C+ clonotypes to CD8+ T cells in five to seven donors was roughly 1.0-7.5%.

Germline values: CDR1 KGHSH, CDR2 LQKENI. The CDR3 is made up of 14 amino acids. Reanalyzing the 5' RACE reads, TCRdb keeps one entry per CDR3 protein, without DNA. The sample yields about 170,000 distinct CDR3 sequences, of which the top ten take up about 19%. Concerning this clonotype itself: Its antigen is as yet unknown.

The source is a man aged 18-75 years in good health. Specimen: blood T cells: a sorted CD56 or NKG2C T cell subset, CD4+ or CD8+ T cells, or bulk PBMC T cells (not recorded which). The chain is built from TRBV18 and TRBJ2-7; the D gene TCRdb calls, TRBD1, cannot be checked with no DNA. CDR3 region: CASSPTGGRDEQYF. The entire variable domain, with the rest obtained from reference TRBV18 and TRBJ2-7, is as follows: NAGVMQNPRHLVRRRGQEARLRCSPMKGHSHVYWYRQLPEEGLKFMVYLQKENIIDESGMPKERFSAEFPKEGPSILRIQQVVRGDSAAYFCASSPTGGRDEQYFGPGTRLTVT.